Detailed here is one TCR beta chain. CDR3 length equals 14 residues. The germline gives CDR1 MGHRA, CDR2 YSYEKL. V trimming: 8 bases; J trimming: 8 bases; junction bases outside the gene matches: 10. Produced via immunoSEQ multiplex PCR; TCRdb's table is partial and in-frame only. This sample yields under 400,000 clones, of which approximately 89% are seen a single time; around 9.3% belongs to the top ten. The sample originates from a study of blood T cell repertoires in COVID-19. Sequencing input: peripheral blood. The chain carries TRBV4-1 and TRBJ2-1, with TRBD2 identical over 9 bases. This sequence originates from a woman aged 25 to 39 with COVID-19, enrolled during active disease. The CDR3 reads CASAKVAGVYEQFF. The CDR3 nucleotides read TGCGCCAGCGCCAAAGTAGCGGGAGTTTATGAGCAGTTCTTC.